The T cell receptor beta chain under discussion was sequenced for a study of cytomegalovirus exposure and HLA in healthy donors. Of note for this clone: Its target is not known.

The PCR used 60 Vbeta and 13 Jbeta primers. Assay: immunoSEQ multiplex PCR; the TCRdb copy retains only in-frame clones and omits some. The sample lists roughly 180,000 clones; 77% were seen once. All the people who gave samples were healthy bone marrow donors. Overall study findings and caveats: Rarity characterized most TCR sequences, yet some public TCRs appeared in many donors.

The sequence was collected from a woman aged 60 to 75 in good health and CMV-seropositive. Sequencing input: PBMCs.

CDR3 loop: CASSSPTVFYGYTF. In DNA, the CDR3 is TGTGCCAGCAGCTCACCGACAGTTTTCTATGGCTACACCTTC. This chain joins TRBV7-2 and TRBJ1-2, with a possible D match to TRBD1 (5 bases). Germline values: CDR1 SGHTA, CDR2 FQGNSA. The CDR3 totals 14 residues. V lost 4 bases to trimming and J lost 4 bases, with 13 bases between them. Supplemented by reference TRBV7-2 and TRBJ1-2, the full variable domain reads GAGVSQSPSNKVTEKGKDVELRCDPISGHTALYWYRQSLGQGLEFLIYFQGNSAPDKSGLPSDRFSAERTGGSVSTLTIQRTQQEDSAVYLCASSSPTVFYGYTFGSGTRLTVV.